The source of this TCR beta chain is a study of cytomegalovirus exposure and HLA in healthy donors. Findings of the study overall: Earlier results showed most TCR beta V segments being productive about 87% or about 30% of the time.

In the PCR, 60 Vbeta and 13 Jbeta primers were used. Clones were sequenced by immunoSEQ multiplex PCR, and TCRdb holds only the in-frame ones, with some missing. The sample yields about 200,000 clones, roughly four fifths seen once. This clone has just a few counts. The antigen remains unidentified. The TCR originated in a girl aged 5-17 years in good health and CMV-seronegative. Sequenced input: PBMCs.

The CDR3 DNA follows: TGTGCCAGCAGCTCCCTACTGCGAATTTACGAGCAGTACTTC. Protein product: CASSSLLRIYEQYF. The V gene is TRBV5-6, the J gene TRBJ2-7; D unclear. The V end was cut by 3 bases, the J end by 4 bases, with 14 bases between. The CDR3 has 14 residues. Looked up from germline, CDR1 is SGHDT and CDR2 is YYEEEE.